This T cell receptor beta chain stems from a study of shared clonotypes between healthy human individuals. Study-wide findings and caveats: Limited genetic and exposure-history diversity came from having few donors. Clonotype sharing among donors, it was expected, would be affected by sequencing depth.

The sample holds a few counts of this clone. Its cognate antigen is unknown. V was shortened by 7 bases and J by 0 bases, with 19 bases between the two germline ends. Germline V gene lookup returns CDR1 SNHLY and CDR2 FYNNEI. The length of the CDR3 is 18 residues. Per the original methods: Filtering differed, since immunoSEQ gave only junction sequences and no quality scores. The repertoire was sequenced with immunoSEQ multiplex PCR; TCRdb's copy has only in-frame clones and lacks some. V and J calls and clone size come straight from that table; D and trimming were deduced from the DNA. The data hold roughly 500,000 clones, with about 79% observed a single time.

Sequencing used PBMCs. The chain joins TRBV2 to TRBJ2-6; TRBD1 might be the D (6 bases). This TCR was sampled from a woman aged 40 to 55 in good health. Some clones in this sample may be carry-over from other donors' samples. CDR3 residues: CASIMTGSHLSGANVLTF. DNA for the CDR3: TGTGCCAGCATTATGACAGGCTCCCATCTCTCTGGGGCCAACGTCCTGACTTTC.